This T cell receptor beta chain was identified during a study of control samples from healthy donors and cancer patients (dated by TCRdb to about 2020). Spanning cysteine to phenylalanine, the CDR3 consists of 14 amino acids. Here the CDR3 DNA is all that survives: 42 bases in frame from base 1. Relative to germline, V is 1 base shorter and J is 6 bases shorter, with 13 bases between their ends. The germline V gene (reference sequence) provides CDR1 GTSNPN and CDR2 SVGIG. To prepare the library, the immunoSEQ multiplex PCR assay was applied. Held by TCRdb, this immuneACCESS table contains in-frame sequences only and omits some clones. Under half of the omission traces to an unresolved V gene where checked; the cause of the rest is unknown. The sample has 110,000 or so clones on record, roughly 90% of them singletons. Jointly, the top ten make up approximately 15% of the sample. Note on this clone: Its antigen specificity is not known. No much larger clone exists at a distance of one base, and base qualities are not known.

This TCR was recovered from a woman between 50 and 59 years old in good health. The sample consisted of blood. The chain couples TRBV30 to TRBJ1-5, with no reliable assignment of the D segment. In nucleotides, the sequence is TGTGCCTGGAGTGGCCGGGGTTGGGGTCAGCCCCAGCATTTT. Translated, this gives CAWSGRGWGQPQHF.